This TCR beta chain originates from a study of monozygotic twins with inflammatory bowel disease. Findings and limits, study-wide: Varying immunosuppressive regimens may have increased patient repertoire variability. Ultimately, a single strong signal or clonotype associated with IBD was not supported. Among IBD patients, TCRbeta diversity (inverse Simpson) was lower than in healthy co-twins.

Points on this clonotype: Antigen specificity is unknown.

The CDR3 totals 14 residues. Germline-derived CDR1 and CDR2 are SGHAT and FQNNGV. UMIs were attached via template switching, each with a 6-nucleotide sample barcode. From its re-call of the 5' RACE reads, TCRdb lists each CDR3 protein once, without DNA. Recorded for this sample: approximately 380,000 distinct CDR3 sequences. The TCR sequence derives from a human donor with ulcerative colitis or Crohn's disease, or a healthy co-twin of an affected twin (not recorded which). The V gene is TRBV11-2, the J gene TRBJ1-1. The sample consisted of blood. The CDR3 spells CASSLVVMNTEAFF.